The sequence of this TCR beta chain was determined in a study of spatial heterogeneity in lung cancer. Study-wide background: TCR and UMI combinations that were unique each appeared, on average, more than ten times in raw reads.

TCRdb processed the 5' RACE reads anew with MiXCR; each CDR3 protein has one entry. The sample carries about 38,000 distinct CDR3 sequences, 7.5% recorded once. This clonotype was recorded at least ten times. The antigen is unknown. Time point noted: sample taken at primary tumor resection. In each case, whole RNA from tumor, nontumor lung or frozen PBMC was sequenced unsorted. V was pared by 2 bases and J by 2 bases, with 12 bases between. The CDR3 sequence is 15 residues long. Overall study findings and caveats: The study found ubiquitous expanded tumor TCRs in blood more at resection than follow-up.

The chain joins TRBV12-3 or TRBV12-4 to TRBJ2-5; tentatively, D is TRBD2 (5 bases). The source material was PBMCs, sampled at surgery. The receptor comes from a male donor with early-stage non-small cell lung cancer. In DNA, the CDR3 is TGTGCCAGCAGTTTAATCGGAGGCGGGCAAGAGACCCAGTACTTC. Its translation is CASSLIGGGQETQYF.